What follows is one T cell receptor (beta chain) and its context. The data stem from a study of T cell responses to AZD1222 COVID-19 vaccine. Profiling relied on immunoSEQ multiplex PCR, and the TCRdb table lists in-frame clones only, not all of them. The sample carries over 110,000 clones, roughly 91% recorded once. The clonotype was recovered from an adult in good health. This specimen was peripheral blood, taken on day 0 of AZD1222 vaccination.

The CDR3 DNA sequence: TGTGCCACCATGACAGCAAAGTACGAGCAGTACTTC. It specifies CATMTAKYEQYF. The chain couples TRBV19 to TRBJ2-7; a weak D match, TRBD1 (5 bases). The length of the CDR3 is 12 residues. Germline loops: CDR1 LNHDA, CDR2 SQIVND (reference sequence). The V and J ends lost 10 bases and 4 bases respectively, with 14 bases between them.